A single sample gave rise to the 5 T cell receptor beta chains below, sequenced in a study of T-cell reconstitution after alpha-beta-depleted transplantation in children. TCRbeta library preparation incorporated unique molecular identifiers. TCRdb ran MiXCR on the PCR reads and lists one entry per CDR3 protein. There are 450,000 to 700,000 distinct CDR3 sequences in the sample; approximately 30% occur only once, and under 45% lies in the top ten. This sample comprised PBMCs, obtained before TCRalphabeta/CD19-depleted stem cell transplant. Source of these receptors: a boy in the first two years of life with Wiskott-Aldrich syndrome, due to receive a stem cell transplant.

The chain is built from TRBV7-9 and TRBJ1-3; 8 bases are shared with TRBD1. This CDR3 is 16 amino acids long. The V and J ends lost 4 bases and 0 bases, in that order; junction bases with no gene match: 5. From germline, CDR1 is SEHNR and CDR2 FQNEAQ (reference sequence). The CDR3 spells CASSWTGQGSGNTIYF. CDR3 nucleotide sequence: TGTGCCAGCAGCTGGACCGGACAGGGCTCTGGAAACACCATATATTTT. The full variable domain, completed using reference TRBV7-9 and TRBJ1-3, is DTGVSQNPRHKITKRGQNVTFRCDPISEHNRLYWYRQTLGQGPEFLTYFQNEAQLEKSRLLSDRFSAERPKGSFSTLEIQRTEQGDSAMYLCASSWTGQGSGNTIYFGEGSWLTVV.

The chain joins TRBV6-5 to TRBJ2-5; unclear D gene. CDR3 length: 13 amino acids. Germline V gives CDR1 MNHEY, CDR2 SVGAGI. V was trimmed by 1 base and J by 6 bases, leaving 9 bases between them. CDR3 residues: CASSYLGKKTQYF. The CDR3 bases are TGTGCCAGCAGTTACTTGGGGAAGAAGACCCAGTACTTC.

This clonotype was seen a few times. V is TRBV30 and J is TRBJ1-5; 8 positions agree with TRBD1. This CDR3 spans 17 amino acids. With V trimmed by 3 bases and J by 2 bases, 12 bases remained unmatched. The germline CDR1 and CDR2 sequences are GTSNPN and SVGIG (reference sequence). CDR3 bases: TGTGCCTGGAGACAAAAAAGGGGACAGGCGGGCAATCAGCCCCAGCATTTT. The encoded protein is CAWRQKRGQAGNQPQHF.

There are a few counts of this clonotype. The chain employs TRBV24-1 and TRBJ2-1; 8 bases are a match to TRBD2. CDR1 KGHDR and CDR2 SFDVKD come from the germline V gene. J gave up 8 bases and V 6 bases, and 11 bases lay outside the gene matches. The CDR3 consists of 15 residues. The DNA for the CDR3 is TGTGCCACCAGTAGCGGGAGCGTCGAGGGTGATGAGCAGTTCTTC. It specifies CATSSGSVEGDEQFF.

For the CDR3, the DNA is TGTGCCAGCTCACCACCGCCCAGCTACTACGAGCAGTACTTC. Its protein is CASSPPPSYYEQYF. The V call is TRBV18, the J call TRBJ2-7; the D is unclear. There are 14 residues in the CDR3. Germline CDR1 is KGHSH and CDR2 is LQKENI. V lost 0 bases and J 3 bases, leaving 9 bases between the germline ends.